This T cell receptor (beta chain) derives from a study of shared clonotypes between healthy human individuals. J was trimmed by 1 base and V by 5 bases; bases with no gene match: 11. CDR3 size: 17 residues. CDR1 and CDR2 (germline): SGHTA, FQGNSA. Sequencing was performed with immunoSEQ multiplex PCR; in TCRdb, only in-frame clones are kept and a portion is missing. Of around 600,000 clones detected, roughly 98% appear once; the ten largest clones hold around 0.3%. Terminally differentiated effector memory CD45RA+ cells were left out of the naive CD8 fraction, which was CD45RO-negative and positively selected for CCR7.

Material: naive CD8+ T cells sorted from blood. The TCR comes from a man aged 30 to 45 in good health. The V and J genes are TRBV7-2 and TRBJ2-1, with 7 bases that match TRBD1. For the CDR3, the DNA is TGTGCCAGCAGCCAACTCGGACAGGATTCATCCTACAATGAGCAGTTCTTC. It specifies CASSQLGQDSSYNEQFF.